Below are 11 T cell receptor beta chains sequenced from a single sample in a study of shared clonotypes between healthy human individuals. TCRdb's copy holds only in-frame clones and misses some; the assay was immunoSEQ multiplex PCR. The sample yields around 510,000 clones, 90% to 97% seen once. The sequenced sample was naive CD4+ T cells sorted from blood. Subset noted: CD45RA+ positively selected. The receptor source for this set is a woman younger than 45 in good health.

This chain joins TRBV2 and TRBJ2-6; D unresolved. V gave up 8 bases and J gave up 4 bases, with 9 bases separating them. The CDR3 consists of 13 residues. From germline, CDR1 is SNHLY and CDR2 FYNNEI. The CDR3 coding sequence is TGTGCCAGCCGGCTGGAAGGGGCCAACGTCCTGACTTTC. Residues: CASRLEGANVLTF.

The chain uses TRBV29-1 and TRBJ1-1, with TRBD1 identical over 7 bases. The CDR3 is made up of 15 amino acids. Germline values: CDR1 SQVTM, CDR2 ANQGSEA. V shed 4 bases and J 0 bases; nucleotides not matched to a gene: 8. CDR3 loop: CSVGRDRRMNTEAFF. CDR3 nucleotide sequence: TGCAGCGTTGGAAGGGACAGACGAATGAACACTGAAGCTTTCTTT.

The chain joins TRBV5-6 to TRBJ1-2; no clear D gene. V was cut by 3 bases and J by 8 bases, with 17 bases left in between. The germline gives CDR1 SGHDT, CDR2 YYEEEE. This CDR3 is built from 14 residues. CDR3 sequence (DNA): TGTGCCAGCAGCTCATCATTAACGGGCGGCGGCTACACCTTC. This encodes CASSSSLTGGGYTF. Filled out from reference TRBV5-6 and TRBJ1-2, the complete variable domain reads DAGVTQSPTHLIKTRGQQVTLRCSPKSGHDTVSWYQQALGQGPQFIFQYYEEEERQRGNFPDRFSGHQFPNYSSELNVNALLLGDSALYLCASSSSLTGGGYTFGSGTRLTVV.

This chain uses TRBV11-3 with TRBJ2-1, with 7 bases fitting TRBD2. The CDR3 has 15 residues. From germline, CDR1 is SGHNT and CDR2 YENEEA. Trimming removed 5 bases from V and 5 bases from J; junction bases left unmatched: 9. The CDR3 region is CASSRDYRQNNEQFF. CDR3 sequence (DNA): TGTGCCAGCAGCCGGGACTACCGACAAAACAATGAGCAGTTCTTC. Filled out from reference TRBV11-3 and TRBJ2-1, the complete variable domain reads EAGVVQSPRYKIIEKKQPVAFWCNPISGHNTLYWYLQNLGQGPELLIRYENEEAVDDSQLPKDRFSAERLKGVDSTLKIQPAELGDSAVYLCASSRDYRQNNEQFFGPGTRLTVL.

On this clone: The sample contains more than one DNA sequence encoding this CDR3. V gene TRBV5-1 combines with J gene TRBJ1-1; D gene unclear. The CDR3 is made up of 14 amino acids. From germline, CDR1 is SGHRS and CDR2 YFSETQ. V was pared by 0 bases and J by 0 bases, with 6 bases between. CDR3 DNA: TGCGCCAGCAGCTTGGACACTCTGAACACTGAAGCTTTCTTT. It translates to CASSLDTLNTEAFF. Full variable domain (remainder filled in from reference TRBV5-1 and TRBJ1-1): KAGVTQTPRYLIKTRGQQVTLSCSPISGHRSVSWYQQTPGQGLQFLFEYFSETQRNKGNFPGRFSGRQFSNSRSEMNVSTLELGDSALYLCASSLDTLNTEAFFGQGTRLTVV.

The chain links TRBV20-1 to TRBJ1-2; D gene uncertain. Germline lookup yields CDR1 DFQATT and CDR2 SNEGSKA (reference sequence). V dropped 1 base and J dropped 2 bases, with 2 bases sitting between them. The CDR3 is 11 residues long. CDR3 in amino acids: CSARVNYGYTF. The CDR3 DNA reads TGCAGTGCTAGAGTAAACTATGGCTACACCTTC.

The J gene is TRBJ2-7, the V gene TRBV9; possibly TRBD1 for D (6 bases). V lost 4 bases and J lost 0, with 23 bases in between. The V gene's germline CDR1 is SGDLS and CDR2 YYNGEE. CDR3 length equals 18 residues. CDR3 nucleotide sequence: TGTGCCAGCAGCCCCGGGGAAGGGGGACGCTCTCACTCCTACGAGCAGTACTTC. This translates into CASSPGEGGRSHSYEQYF.

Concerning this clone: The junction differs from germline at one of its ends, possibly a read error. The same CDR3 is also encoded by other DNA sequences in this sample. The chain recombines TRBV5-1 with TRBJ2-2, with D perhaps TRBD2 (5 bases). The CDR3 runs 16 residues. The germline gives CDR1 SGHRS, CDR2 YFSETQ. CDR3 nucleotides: TGCGCCAGCAGCTTGCGCGAGGGAAGAAACACCGGGGAGTTGTTTTTT. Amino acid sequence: CASSLREGRNTGELFF.

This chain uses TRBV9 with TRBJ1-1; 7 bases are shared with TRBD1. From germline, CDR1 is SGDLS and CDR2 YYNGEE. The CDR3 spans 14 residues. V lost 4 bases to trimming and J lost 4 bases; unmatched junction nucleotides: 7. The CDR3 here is CASSPKTGPTEAFF. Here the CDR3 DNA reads TGTGCCAGCAGCCCGAAGACAGGGCCCACTGAAGCTTTCTTT.

The CDR3 reads CASSWGDTEAFF. CDR3 nucleotide sequence: TGTGCCAGCTCATGGGGGGACACTGAAGCTTTCTTT. J is TRBJ1-1 and V is TRBV18; D is possibly TRBD1 (5 bases). The CDR3 extends over 12 amino acids. Germline CDR1 reads KGHSH; CDR2 reads LQKENI. V dropped 5 bases and J dropped 3 bases, with 7 bases sitting between them.

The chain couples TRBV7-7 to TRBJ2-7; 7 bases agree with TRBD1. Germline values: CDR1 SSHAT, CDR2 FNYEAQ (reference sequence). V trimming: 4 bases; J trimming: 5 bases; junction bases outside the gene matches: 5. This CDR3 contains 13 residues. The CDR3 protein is CASSYLTGHEQYF. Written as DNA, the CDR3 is TGTGCCAGCAGCTACCTGACAGGGCACGAGCAGTACTTC.